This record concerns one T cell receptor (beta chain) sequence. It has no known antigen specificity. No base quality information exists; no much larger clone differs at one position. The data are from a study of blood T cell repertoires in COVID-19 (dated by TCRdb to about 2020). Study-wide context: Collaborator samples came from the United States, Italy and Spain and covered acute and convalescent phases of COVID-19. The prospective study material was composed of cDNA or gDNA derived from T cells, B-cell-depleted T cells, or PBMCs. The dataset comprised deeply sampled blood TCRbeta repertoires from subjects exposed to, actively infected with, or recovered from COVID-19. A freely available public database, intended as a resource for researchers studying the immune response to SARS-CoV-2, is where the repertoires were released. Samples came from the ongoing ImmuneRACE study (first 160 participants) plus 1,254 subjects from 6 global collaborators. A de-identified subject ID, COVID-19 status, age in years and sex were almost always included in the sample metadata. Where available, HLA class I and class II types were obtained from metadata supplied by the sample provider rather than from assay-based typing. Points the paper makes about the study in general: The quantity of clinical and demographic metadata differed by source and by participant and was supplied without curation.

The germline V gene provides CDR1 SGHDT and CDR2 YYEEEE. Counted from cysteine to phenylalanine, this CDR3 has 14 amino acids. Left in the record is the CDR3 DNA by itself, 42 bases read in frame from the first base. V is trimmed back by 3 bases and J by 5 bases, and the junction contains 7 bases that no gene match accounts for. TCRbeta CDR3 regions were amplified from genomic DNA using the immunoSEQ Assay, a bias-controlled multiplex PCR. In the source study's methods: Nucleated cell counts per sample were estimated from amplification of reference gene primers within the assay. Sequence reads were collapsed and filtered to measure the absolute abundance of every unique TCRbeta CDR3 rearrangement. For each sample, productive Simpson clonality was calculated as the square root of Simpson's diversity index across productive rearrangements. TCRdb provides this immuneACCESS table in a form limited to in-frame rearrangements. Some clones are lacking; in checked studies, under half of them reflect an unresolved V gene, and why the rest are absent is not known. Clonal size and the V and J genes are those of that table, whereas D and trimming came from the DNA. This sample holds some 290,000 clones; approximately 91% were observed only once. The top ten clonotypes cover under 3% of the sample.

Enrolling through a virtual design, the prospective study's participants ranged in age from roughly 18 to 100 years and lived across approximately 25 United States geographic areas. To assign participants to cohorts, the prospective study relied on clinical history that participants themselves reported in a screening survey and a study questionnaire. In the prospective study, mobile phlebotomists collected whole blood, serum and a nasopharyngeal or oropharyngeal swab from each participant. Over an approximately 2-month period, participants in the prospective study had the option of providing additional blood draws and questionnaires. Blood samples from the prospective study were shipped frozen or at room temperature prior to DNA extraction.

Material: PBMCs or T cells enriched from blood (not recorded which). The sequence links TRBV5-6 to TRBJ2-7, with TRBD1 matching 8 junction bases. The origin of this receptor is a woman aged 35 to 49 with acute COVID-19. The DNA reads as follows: TGTGCCAGCAGCTACGGACAGGGAATCAACGAGCAGTACTTC. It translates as CASSYGQGINEQYF. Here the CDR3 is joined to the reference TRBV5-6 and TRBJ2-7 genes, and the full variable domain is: DAGVTQSPTHLIKTRGQQVTLRCSPKSGHDTVSWYQQALGQGPQFIFQYYEEEERQRGNFPDRFSGHQFPNYSSELNVNALLLGDSALYLCASSYGQGINEQYFGPGTRLTVT.